The 31 T cell receptor beta chains presented below share a single source sample, sequenced in a study of metastatic and nonmetastatic thyroid tumors (dated by TCRdb to the early 2020s). Libraries came from PCR. TCRdb names Illumina HiSeq 4000 as the instrument used. TCRdb passed the public sequencing reads through fastp at Q25 and MiXCR, retaining productive beta sequences. A total of 20,000 to 25,000 clones appear in this sample, less than 40% of them only once. Clones ranked in the top ten supply 22% of the sample. Before undergoing thyroid surgery, none of the patients had been given any kind of treatment. Sequencing was carried out using blood. The receptors originated from a male donor with papillary thyroid cancer or a benign thyroid nodule (not recorded which). Some clones in this sample may be carry-over from other donors' samples.

This clone was seen ten or more times. V is TRBV27 and J is TRBJ2-1; TRBD2 matches at 10 bases. This CDR3 has 17 amino acids. The germline gives CDR1 MNHEY, CDR2 SMNVEV (reference sequence). J was trimmed by 6 bases and V by 5 bases; bases with no gene match: 13. Written as DNA, the CDR3 is TGTGCCAGCAGTCCAACCCCTCTAGCGGGAGCTCTCAATGAGCAGTTCTTC. Its protein product is CASSPTPLAGALNEQFF.

This clone was picked up many times. The chain employs TRBV30 and TRBJ1-2; 9 nucleotides line up with TRBD1. This CDR3 comprises 14 residues. The V and J ends lost 3 bases and 5 bases, in that order; junction bases with no gene match: 7. In germline, CDR1 is GTSNPN, CDR2 SVGIG (reference sequence). This CDR3 reads CAWRGTGFWYGYTF. CDR3 bases: TGTGCCTGGAGGGGGACAGGGTTTTGGTATGGCTACACCTTC.

This sequence joins TRBV11-1 and TRBJ2-7; perhaps TRBD2 as D (6 bases). Germline CDR1 SGHAT, CDR2 FQDESV (reference sequence). V shed 5 bases and J shed 1 base, with 18 bases lying between them. The CDR3 length is 16 residues. The CDR3 here is CASSPDWRGGSYEQYF. Here the CDR3 DNA reads TGTGCCAGCAGCCCCGATTGGCGGGGAGGTTCCTACGAGCAGTACTTC.

This clone was recorded a few times. The rearrangement uses TRBV28 and TRBJ1-6; D unresolved. Between the trimmed V and J ends, which lost 6 bases and 4 bases, there was a span of 16 bases. The germline CDR1 and CDR2 sequences are MDHEN and SYDVKM. This CDR3 comprises 16 residues. CDR3 sequence (DNA): TGTGCCAGCAGCTCTATTGGGGTACCGTATAATTCACCCCTCCACTTT. It codes for CASSSIGVPYNSPLHF.

This sequence joins TRBV28 and TRBJ1-1; possibly TRBD1 for D (5 bases). The CDR3 has 14 residues. Germline CDR1 reads MDHEN; CDR2 reads SYDVKM. With 7 bases removed from V and 1 base from J, the gap between germline ends came to 13 bases. CDR3 loop: CASTPRTSNTEAFF. The CDR3 DNA follows: TGTGCCAGCACCCCCCGGACATCGAACACTGAAGCTTTCTTT. The full variable domain, in which reference TRBV28 and TRBJ1-1 provide the parts outside the CDR3, is DVKVTQSSRYLVKRTGEKVFLECVQDMDHENMFWYRQDPGLGLRLIYFSYDVKMKEKGDIPEGYSVSREKKERFSLILESASTNQTSMYLCASTPRTSNTEAFFGQGTRLTVV.

This clone came up once. The rearrangement uses TRBV7-2 and TRBJ2-7; 12 bases are a match to TRBD1. V dropped 0 bases and J dropped 6; count of bases not matched to a gene: 6. CDR1 is SGHTA and CDR2 is FQGNSA in the germline V gene. CDR3 length: 16 residues. CDR3 loop: CASSLAPGQGASEQYF. The CDR3 DNA reads as TGTGCCAGCAGCTTAGCTCCGGGACAGGGGGCTTCCGAGCAGTACTTC.

The chain links TRBV3-1 to TRBJ2-7; 10 bases are shared with TRBD2. Germline V CDR1 and CDR2: LGHDT, YNNKEL (reference sequence). V lost 3 bases to trimming and J lost 5 bases; unmatched junction nucleotides: 7. The CDR3 is 15 residues long. CDR3 nucleotides: TGTGCCAGCAGCCATACTAGCGGGAAGCGAAACGAGCAGTACTTC. Its protein product is CASSHTSGKRNEQYF.

In its sample, this clone was seen once. The chain is built from TRBV20-1 and TRBJ2-7; D unclear. V was trimmed by 4 bases and J by 4 bases, leaving 17 bases between them. The germline V gene encodes CDR1 DFQATT and CDR2 SNEGSKA (reference sequence). The CDR3 spans 14 residues. The CDR3, as DNA: TGCAGTGCTACGATGGAATTTTCTATATACGAGCAGTACTTC. Its protein is CSATMEFSIYEQYF.

This chain links TRBV11-2 with TRBJ1-4, with D unclear. Trimming removed 5 bases at V and 8 bases at J, with 15 bases between. There are 14 residues in the CDR3. CDR1 is SGHAT and CDR2 is FQNNGV in the germline V gene. The CDR3 DNA reads TGTGCCAGCAGCCCTAGGACGGTTTCGGAAAAACTGTTTTTT. Translation gives CASSPRTVSEKLFF.

This clone showed up just a few times. V and J are TRBV6-5 and TRBJ2-3; D is possibly TRBD1 (5 bases). The length of the CDR3 is 14 residues. Germline lookup yields CDR1 MNHEY and CDR2 SVGAGI. Between the trimmed V and J ends, which lost 2 bases and 1 base, there was a span of 7 bases. DNA for the CDR3: TGTGCCAGCAGTTACGGGGCGGGCACAGATACGCAGTATTTT. Its protein is CASSYGAGTDTQYF.

J is TRBJ1-6 and V is TRBV6-1, with no clear D. V shed 3 bases and J shed 9 bases, with 15 bases lying between them. Per germline, CDR1 MNHNS and CDR2 SASEGT. This CDR3 has 15 residues. Here the CDR3 DNA reads TGTGCCAGCAGTGATTTGGCAGCCCCACTTTCACCCCTCCACTTT. It specifies CASSDLAAPLSPLHF.

The V and J genes are TRBV5-1 and TRBJ1-4; no reliable D call. The germline V gene encodes CDR1 SGHRS and CDR2 YFSETQ. Trimming left V 4 bases short and J 0 bases short, with 7 bases between. CDR3 length: 14 residues. CDR3: CASSLGTTNEKLFF. The CDR3 DNA reads TGCGCCAGCAGCCTTGGAACAACTAATGAAAAACTGTTTTTT. The full variable domain, in which reference TRBV5-1 and TRBJ1-4 provide the parts outside the CDR3, is KAGVTQTPRYLIKTRGQQVTLSCSPISGHRSVSWYQQTPGQGLQFLFEYFSETQRNKGNFPGRFSGRQFSNSRSEMNVSTLELGDSALYLCASSLGTTNEKLFFGSGTQLSVL.

The chain recombines TRBV10-3 with TRBJ2-7, with a weak D call TRBD2 (6 bases). The CDR3 is made up of 12 amino acids. The V end lost 10 bases, the J end lost 0 bases, and 10 bases lay between the germline ends. Germline V gives CDR1 ENHRY, CDR2 SYGVKD. The CDR3 bases are TGTGCCACCCAGGACTACTCCTACGAGCAGTACTTC. As protein: CATQDYSYEQYF.

The rearrangement links TRBV3-1 to TRBJ2-7; 9 bases are shared with TRBD2. The CDR3 covers 13 residues. Germline assignment: CDR1 LGHDT and CDR2 YNNKEL (reference sequence). Trimming at V came to 3 bases and at J to 6 bases, leaving 3 bases not matched to a gene. The CDR3 nucleotides read TGTGCCAGCAGCCATACGACTAGCGGCGAGCAGTACTTC. Its protein is CASSHTTSGEQYF.

This clone was seen ten or more times. The chain recombines TRBV5-6 with TRBJ1-4; 8 bases are a match to TRBD1. Germline lookup yields CDR1 SGHDT and CDR2 YYEEEE. Trimming took 2 bases from V and 8 from J; bases not matched to a gene: 14. CDR3 length: 17 residues. The CDR3 nucleotides are TGTGCCAGCAGCTTAATGGGGACAGGCCCGGTTTTGGAAAAACTGTTTTTT. Protein: CASSLMGTGPVLEKLFF.

The chain uses TRBV18 and TRBJ1-4; D remains unclear. The V end lost 4 bases, the J end lost 0 bases, and 3 bases lay between the germline ends. Germline lookup yields CDR1 KGHSH and CDR2 LQKENI. The length of the CDR3 is 13 residues. The CDR3 DNA reads as TGTGCCAGCTCACTGACAACTAATGAAAAACTGTTTTTT. It yields the protein CASSLTTNEKLFF.

This clone was detected a few times. This chain connects TRBV29-1 to TRBJ2-7; D remains unclear. V lost 6 bases and J 0 bases, leaving 6 bases between the germline ends. The CDR3 contains 11 residues. Germline-derived CDR1 and CDR2 are SQVTM and ANQGSEA. The CDR3 DNA reads as TGCAGCGTGGGTAGCTCCTACGAGCAGTACTTC. It yields the protein CSVGSSYEQYF.

This sequence joins TRBV19 and TRBJ1-1, with D possibly matching TRBD1 (5 bases). The V end was cut by 5 bases, the J end by 1 base, with 14 bases between. CDR1 is LNHDA, CDR2 SQIVND, per germline (reference sequence). CDR3 length: 15 residues. CDR3 sequence: CASSSPDITNTEAFF. The CDR3 nucleotides read TGTGCCAGTAGTTCCCCGGACATTACGAACACTGAAGCTTTCTTT.

This clone was observed a handful of times. This chain connects TRBV6-1 to TRBJ2-7, with no clear D. This CDR3 comprises 14 residues. V lost 2 bases to trimming and J lost 0 bases, with 8 bases between them. Germline V lookup: CDR1 MNHNS, CDR2 SASEGT. CDR3 loop: CASSERWPSYEQYF. The CDR3 nucleotides are TGTGCCAGCAGTGAAAGGTGGCCCTCCTACGAGCAGTACTTC.

The J gene is TRBJ1-1, the V gene TRBV7-8; D unresolved. V lost 5 bases and J lost 1, with 17 bases in between. The germline CDR1 and CDR2 sequences are SGHVS and FQNEAQ. This CDR3 has 16 residues. CDR3 region: CASSQNAGRQNTEAFF. DNA of the CDR3: TGTGCCAGCAGCCAAAACGCGGGTAGACAGAACACTGAAGCTTTCTTT.

This rearrangement joins TRBV6-1 to TRBJ1-1; D is unclear. The CDR3 covers 14 residues. CDR1 and CDR2 from the germline V gene are MNHNS and SASEGT. V shed 2 bases and J shed 3 bases, with 10 bases lying between them. This chain's CDR3 is CASSELGFDTEAFF. CDR3 sequence (DNA): TGTGCCAGCAGTGAATTAGGTTTCGACACTGAAGCTTTCTTT.

By share of the sample, this clone is medium-sized. This rearrangement joins TRBV7-8 to TRBJ2-1; TRBD2 agrees at 11 bases. The V gene end was trimmed by 5 bases and the J gene end by 7 bases; junction bases not matched to a gene: 7. This CDR3 has 15 amino acids. Germline lookup yields CDR1 SGHVS and CDR2 FQNEAQ. The DNA of the CDR3 is TGTGCCAGCAGCACGACTAGCGGGATTGGGAATGAGCAGTTCTTC. Amino acid sequence: CASSTTSGIGNEQFF.

The chain uses TRBV28 and TRBJ2-3; D may correspond to TRBD1 or TRBD2 (5 bases each). The V gene lost 3 bases and the J gene lost 0 bases, with 13 bases spanning the gap. The CDR3 runs to 16 residues. The germline V gene has CDR1 MDHEN and CDR2 SYDVKM. The CDR3 DNA follows: TGTGCCAGCAGTTTTCCCGGGGCAGGGAGCACAGATACGCAGTATTTT. This sequence encodes CASSFPGAGSTDTQYF.

The chain employs TRBV20-1 and TRBJ1-6; no firm D call. Germline CDR1 and CDR2: DFQATT and SNEGSKA (reference sequence). Trimming pared 5 bases from V and 18 bases from J, leaving 17 bases between. The CDR3 covers 11 residues. The CDR3 loop is CSAGVGGRPHF. The DNA for the CDR3 is TGCAGTGCTGGCGTAGGTGGCCGACCCCACTTT.

This clone was found many times. The V call is TRBV19, the J call TRBJ1-4; D call uncertain. CDR1 and CDR2 (germline): LNHDA, SQIVND (reference sequence). There are 11 residues in the CDR3. Trimming stripped 3 bases from V and 8 bases from J, with 4 bases between. CDR3: CASSIGEKLFF. CDR3 coding DNA: TGTGCCAGTAGTATCGGCGAAAAACTGTTTTTT.

There are a few counts of this clone. This chain connects TRBV25-1 to TRBJ2-1; the match to TRBD1 covers 11 bases. This CDR3 has 15 residues. Unmatched junction bases numbered 7, after V lost 6 bases and J lost 6 bases. CDR1 is MGHDK, CDR2 SYGVNS, per germline. Written as DNA, the CDR3 is TGTGCCAGCAGCCCGGGACAGGGGGATATCAATGAGCAGTTCTTC. It yields the protein CASSPGQGDINEQFF.

This clone has a handful of counts. This chain joins TRBV4-1 and TRBJ1-6; D is ambiguous. Germline V gene data show CDR1 as MGHRA and CDR2 as YSYEKL. CDR3 size: 15 residues. V was cut by 4 bases and J by 4 bases, with 11 bases left in between. The CDR3 loop is CASSPPHLYNSPLHF. CDR3 bases: TGCGCCAGCAGCCCCCCTCACTTATATAATTCACCCCTCCACTTT.

This chain joins TRBV6-1 and TRBJ2-5; 8 bases align to TRBD1. The J segment lost 5 bases and the V segment lost 6 bases, leaving 11 bases of the junction unmatched. CDR1 and CDR2 (germline): MNHNS, SASEGT. The CDR3 length is 15 residues. The CDR3 spells CASSEFSGGGETQYF. The CDR3 region has the DNA TGTGCCAGCAGCGAGTTTTCAGGGGGCGGGGAGACCCAGTACTTC.

This clone was counted ten times or more. The chain has TRBV6-1 and TRBJ2-1; D is perhaps TRBD2 (5 bases). The CDR3 extends over 16 amino acids. The V end was cut by 6 bases, the J end by 3 bases, with 18 bases between. CDR1 is MNHNS, CDR2 SASEGT, per germline. The CDR3 loop is CASRPDSLRSYNEQFF. The DNA of the CDR3 is TGTGCCAGCAGGCCGGACTCGCTTAGGAGCTACAATGAGCAGTTCTTC.

In its sample, this clone ranks as medium-sized. V gene TRBV9 combines with J gene TRBJ1-3; 7 bases are a match to TRBD1. J was trimmed by 0 bases and V by 0 bases; bases with no gene match: 6. The germline CDR1 and CDR2 sequences are SGDLS and YYNGEE. The CDR3 is 17 residues long. The CDR3 DNA is TGTGCCAGCAGCGTAGAGGACAGGCCTAGCTCTGGAAACACCATATATTTT. It translates to CASSVEDRPSSGNTIYF.

This clone was counted only a few times. The chain recombines TRBV27 with TRBJ2-7; 7 nucleotides agree with TRBD2. Germline V lookup: CDR1 MNHEY, CDR2 SMNVEV (reference sequence). V shed 2 bases and J 5 bases; nucleotides not matched to a gene: 9. The CDR3 extends over 15 amino acids. CDR3 in amino acids: CASSLRLAAPHEQYF. DNA of the CDR3: TGTGCCAGCAGTTTAAGGCTAGCGGCCCCTCACGAGCAGTACTTC.